Below, one T cell receptor beta chain is given with its context. The clone's antigen remains unknown. No base qualities exist here, and no much larger clone lies one base off it. The germline V gene (reference sequence) yields LNHDA for CDR1 and SQIVND for CDR2. V drops 3 bases and J drops 3 bases, leaving 7 bases in between. The CDR3 starts with the cysteine, ends with the phenylalanine, and has 13 residues. CDR3 DNA is the only sequence kept; it has 39 bases, read in frame from the first base. Library generation was performed with the immunoSEQ multiplex PCR assay. For the multiplex PCR, a mixture combining 60 forward primers for TCR Vbeta segments and 13 reverse primers for TCR Jbeta segments was used. Amplification of the CDR3 region of rearranged TCR beta genes was performed with a multiplex PCR assay on genomic DNA. On the Illumina HiSeq System, the amplified TCR beta libraries were sequenced as 87-base-pair reads. Regarding the original processing steps: Across the 600 to 700 repertoires, a later analysis counted 78 million or so unique TCR beta chains, some 11 million of which were shared by at least two donors. To remove PCR and sequencing errors, raw reads were error-corrected and collapsed into unique sequences using a nearest-neighbor algorithm that merged closely related sequences. To assign V, D and J gene segments, CDR3 sequences were aligned to IMGT reference sequences. Each retained sequence needed at least a six-nucleotide match to both a V gene segment and a J gene segment. Rearrangements were classified as productive when the CDR3 lacked stop codons and remained in frame with V and J, and all other rearrangements were classified as non-productive. Following IMGT convention, CDR3 was defined as the stretch from the second conserved V-encoded cysteine up to the conserved J-encoded phenylalanine. The earlier analysis of approximately 590 of the donors excluded any sequence lacking an unambiguous match to a single V gene segment. An earlier analysis of a few hundred of the donors called V segments functional above 56.7% productive rearrangements and segregating when the between-donor standard deviation exceeded 5%. To diagnose cytomegalovirus status from the catalog of TCR beta chain sequences, a statistical classification framework was built. In a later analysis, V and J genes were assigned by comparing TCR nucleotide sequences against IMGT/GENE-DB human TR gene sequences. A later analysis assigned CDR3 sequences and most-parsimonious VDJ recombination scenarios with the TCRdist pipeline. In a later analysis, every TCR beta chain was defined by the combination of its CDR3 amino acid sequence and its V-gene family, and reads without a unique V-gene family were dropped. In a later analysis, fewer than 650 highly shared, low-generation-probability nucleotide sequences were removed to address suspected cross-contamination and a sequencing artifact. For each public chain, a later analysis derived a clonal expansion index from normalized ranks of inferred template counts within each repertoire. In a later analysis, generation probabilities were computed using a VDJ recombination model fitted to out-of-frame rearrangements, and the results were checked against IGoR. In a later analysis, hypergeometric tests were used to score TCR-TCR, TCR-HLA and TCR-CMV co-occurrence, with a repertoire-size bias correction applied to TCR pairs. A later analysis estimated false discovery rates by permuting HLA or CMV assignments 20 times. In a later analysis, co-occurring TCRs were grouped using DBSCAN, with TCRdist sequence similarity added in when clustering inside HLA-allele-positive subsets. Repertoires with fewer than 30,000 or more than 120,000 public chains, plus five repertoires with anomalous nucleotide sharing, were excluded from co-occurrence clustering. Held by TCRdb, this immuneACCESS table contains in-frame sequences only and omits some clones. Under half of the omission traces to an unresolved V gene where checked; the cause of the rest is unknown. For V, J and clone size, that table is used; D and trimming come from the DNA. The sample yields around 37,000 clones; around 82% were counted once. More than 9% of the sample is held by the ten biggest clonotypes.

In total, about 650 healthy bone marrow donors made up the cohort. All cohort members were sampled while nominally healthy, although unrecorded immune exposures were likely present. The donor tested CMV seropositive and was one of the 289 seropositive cohort members. A peripheral blood sample was provided by each donor, and peripheral blood mononuclear cells were used for TCR beta sequencing. The Qiagen DNeasy Blood Extraction Kit was used to extract genomic DNA from the blood cell samples. The sample comes from a study of cytomegalovirus exposure and HLA in healthy donors (dated by TCRdb to about 2017). In terms of the full investigation: An earlier analysis of approximately 600 of the donors reported about 250 Gb of sequence data and 117 million unique TCR beta sequences from about 200 million T cells. On average, roughly 200,000 unique TCR beta nucleotide sequences were sequenced per donor among a few hundred genotyped donors of the cohort, with roughly 18% of those sequences being non-productive. Every repertoire in the discovery cohort had been generated on one and the same sequencing platform. An early release that covered fewer than 750 HLA-typed donors contained approximately 300 gigabases of sequencing data and about 84 million unique TCR sequences. Four or five DR-DQ haplotypes were handled as single units for association and clustering because linkage in the cohort was strong. In a later analysis, previously published TCR beta repertoires from 670 or so donors were re-analyzed and high-resolution HLA genotyping was added so that TCR occurrence patterns could be studied. Of the roughly 400 genotyped donors, roughly 80% were placed in the genetic ancestry cluster associated with self-reported Caucasian donors. In addition to the first cohort of 666 subjects, a separate validation cohort of 120 different subjects was used. An earlier analysis of 587 of the donors applied high-throughput TCR beta sequencing to assess whether each TCR beta V gene segment acted as functional or pseudogenic. Rather than using new phenotypic data, the later analysis identified candidate immune exposures from TCR beta sequences and from how often those sequences occurred across donors. Donor age, sex, ethnicity and CMV serostatus were compiled alongside the repertoire data. In a later genetic analysis, genome-wide SNP genotypes for about three fifths of the roughly 670 donors were used, and that subset was treated as a discovery cohort. The study aimed to test whether cataloging public T cell receptors could reveal signatures of past pathogen exposure. The study used immunosequencing to profile the T cell repertoires of several hundred subjects and linked those repertoires to cytomegalovirus serostatus. To predict cytomegalovirus infection status, the study brought together high-throughput TCR immunosequencing, statistical association of individual TCRs with disease status, and machine learning. HLA typing included class I and class II loci at four-digit resolution. The number of donors typed differed by locus, with roughly 629-640 for A, B, C, DRB1 and DQB1, approximately 500 for DQA1, 606 for DPA1, and over 400 for DPB1. Overall study results and their limits: In a later analysis, most CMV-associated TCR beta chains were found to appear HLA-restricted, with HLA associations seemingly driven largely by CMV exposure. Because some donors lacked HLA typing at each locus, the association tests relied only on the typed subset. In an earlier analysis of about 600 of the donors, most TCR beta V segments appeared in productive rearrangements about 87% or about 30% of the time, broadly matching IMGT annotations. Over 15 rarely observed V segments, including chromosome 9 orphons, were excluded from the earlier analysis of approximately 500 of the donors because counts were too low. Presence/absence analyses assumed roughly uniform sequencing depth across donors, an assumption that may not hold. The cohort was sequenced for TCR beta chains only, and without alpha or paired-chain data the features that could be detected were limited. Compared with equally common non-associated chains, HLA-associated TCR beta chains in a later analysis were more clonally expanded and had lower generation probabilities. Specific HLA alleles were associated with about 17,000 TCR beta sequences at a false discovery rate of 0.05 in a later analysis. The 87-base-pair reads could not distinguish some IMGT-functional V segments, including TRBV6-2 and TRBV6-3, so those segments were excluded. Correlated functional status among segregating V segments might reflect linkage disequilibrium, but an unknown experimental factor could not be ruled out. A few of the identified cytomegalovirus-associated TCR beta chains were confirmed in vitro to be specific for cytomegalovirus antigens. In a later analysis, TCR association rates were found to vary across HLA loci, with the most associated TCRs seen for DRB1 alleles and the fewest for HLA-C alleles. The sequencing pipeline was judged likely to have produced a cluster of highly shared sequence variants as a technical artifact. In both the original and validation cohorts, the classifier was reported to diagnose cytomegalovirus status with high specificity and sensitivity. A later analysis reported that several top co-occurrence clusters appeared linked to parvovirus B19, influenza, CMV and Epstein-Barr virus. CMV serostatus was the only immune exposure information available for the cohort. The study gave a list of 150 to 200 TCR beta chains associated with cytomegalovirus. Compared with the approximately 600-donor mean, donors in an Asian-associated ancestry cluster had fewer N-insertions in productive TCRs, according to a later genetic analysis. Assigning TCR associations to individual alleles was difficult when HLA alleles, especially DR and DQ, strongly co-occurred. While some public TCRs were present in many individuals, most TCR sequences turned up only very rarely across donors. A further reported finding was that TCR beta sequences accurately predicted the HLA-A and HLA-B alleles for most subjects in the first cohort. The authors suggested that the approach could potentially be extended to other disease states and immunological phenotypes. In a later genetic analysis, a missense DCLRE1C variant was associated with V-gene and J-gene trimming of TCR beta chains, and the association was replicated in an independent cohort.

The sequenced material came from PBMCs. The origin of this receptor is a woman between 18 and 29 years old in good health and CMV-seropositive. The chain is made from TRBV19 and TRBJ2-3; there is no confident call for the D gene. The CDR3 loop reads CASSIEATDTQYF. The bases read TGTGCCAGTAGTATTGAGGCTACAGATACGCAGTATTTT.